Listed here is a single TCR beta chain. The antigen is undetermined. The method was immunoSEQ multiplex PCR; TCRdb's version includes in-frame clones alone and lacks a portion of them. Counted here are 110,000 to 150,000 clones, about 91% occurring once; the ten biggest clones make up approximately 2.1%. The sample originates from a study of T cell responses to AZD1222 COVID-19 vaccine. Study information: Both about-4-week and about-12-week second-dose recipients were combined.

Overall study findings and caveats: Seropositive AZD1222 recipients at baseline numbered only five or six. Sampling captured repertoires only after the peak T cell response. Nearly half of unique spike-specific TCRs reportedly avoided B.1.351 and B.1.1.7 mutated regions.

The V and J ends lost 6 bases and 3 bases, in that order; junction bases with no gene match: 8. CDR1 is LNHDA, CDR2 SQIVND, per germline (reference sequence). The CDR3 runs to 14 residues. This sequence joins TRBV19 and TRBJ2-7; 7 bases are shared with TRBD2. This specimen was peripheral blood, taken on day 0 of AZD1222 vaccination. This clonotype was sampled from an adult in good health. The CDR3 protein is CASSPRGGGYEQYF. The CDR3 coding sequence is TGTGCCAGTAGCCCCCGCGGGGGAGGCTACGAGCAGTACTTC.